A single sample is the source of the 22 T cell receptor beta chains below, sequenced in a study of T cell responses to AZD1222 COVID-19 vaccine. Measured with immunoSEQ multiplex PCR; TCRdb has only the in-frame clones, and not every one. The data hold 95,000 to 150,000 clones, with approximately 88% observed a single time. The sample in question was peripheral blood, obtained on day 0 of AZD1222 vaccination. The origin of the receptors is an adult in good health.

This clone was found a few times. The V and J genes are TRBV5-1 and TRBJ1-5, with a tentative D call TRBD1 (6 bases). The CDR3 spans 14 residues. Trimming removed 4 bases at V and 4 bases at J, with 12 bases between. The V gene's germline CDR1 is SGHRS and CDR2 YFSETQ. The CDR3: CASSPRGGNQPQHF. As DNA, the CDR3 is TGCGCCAGCAGCCCCAGGGGAGGGAATCAGCCCCAGCATTTT.

The CDR3 region has the DNA TGTGCCAGCAGCTCGACAGACTGGTCGAGTGGCTACACCTTC. Its translation is CASSSTDWSSGYTF. V gene TRBV7-8 combines with J gene TRBJ1-2, with D possibly matching TRBD1 (5 bases). V was trimmed by 4 bases and J by 7 bases, leaving 16 bases between them. Germline loops: CDR1 SGHVS, CDR2 FQNEAQ. This CDR3 is built from 14 residues.

The CDR3 loop reads CASSLGATGEETQYF. The CDR3 DNA is TGCGCCAGCAGCTTGGGGGCGACAGGGGAAGAGACCCAGTACTTC. The rearrangement uses TRBV5-1 and TRBJ2-5; 8 bases agree with TRBD1. This CDR3 is built from 15 residues. The germline CDR1 and CDR2 sequences are SGHRS and YFSETQ. After removal of 0 bases from V and 3 bases from J, the junction contained 4 bases not matched to a gene.

The CDR3 region is CASSFLGDTQYF. Here the CDR3 DNA reads TGTGCCAGCAGTTTTCTGGGCGATACGCAGTATTTT. J is TRBJ2-3 and V is TRBV28; D unclear. The CDR3 is 12 residues long. V was trimmed by 3 bases and J by 6 bases, leaving 7 bases between them. Germline CDR1 MDHEN, CDR2 SYDVKM.

The V call is TRBV7-9, the J call TRBJ1-5; D not certain. Germline CDR1 SEHNR, CDR2 FQNEAQ (reference sequence). This CDR3 comprises 14 residues. Trimming took off 2 bases at V and 7 bases at J, with 12 bases between the two ends. The CDR3 spells CASSLSSTEQPQHF. CDR3 DNA: TGTGCCAGCAGCTTATCTTCCACTGAACAGCCCCAGCATTTT.

The rearrangement links TRBV5-1 to TRBJ1-6, with TRBD1 matching 8 bases. The CDR3 spans 16 residues. V trimming: 1 base; J trimming: 8 bases; junction bases outside the gene matches: 8. The V gene's germline CDR1 is SGHRS and CDR2 YFSETQ. The CDR3 protein is CASSLSPGTGDSPLHF. DNA of the CDR3: TGCGCCAGCAGCTTGAGTCCTGGGACAGGCGATTCACCCCTCCACTTT.

This sequence joins TRBV23-1 and TRBJ2-7; tentatively, D is TRBD1 (6 bases). TRBV23-1 is filed as an ORF, its function uncertain. This CDR3 comprises 15 residues. The ends were cut back, 4 bases at V and 6 bases at J, with 19 bases in the middle. DNA for the CDR3: TGCGCCAGCAGTCTAAACAGGGCTGTTTTTTCCGAGCAGTACTTC. Translated, it gives CASSLNRAVFSEQYF.

This chain joins TRBV19 and TRBJ1-6; 9 bases align to TRBD1. In germline, CDR1 is LNHDA, CDR2 SQIVND (reference sequence). With V trimmed by 6 bases and J by 5 bases, 8 bases remained unmatched. This CDR3 region has 16 residues. The CDR3 spells CASSPLRTGDNSPLHF. For the CDR3, the DNA is TGTGCCAGTAGCCCTCTCCGGACAGGGGATAATTCACCCCTCCACTTT. Drawing the rest from reference TRBV19 and TRBJ1-6, the complete variable domain is DGGITQSPKYLFRKEGQNVTLSCEQNLNHDAMYWYRQDPGQGLRLIYYSQIVNDFQKGDIAEGYSVSREKKESFPLTVTSAQKNPTAFYLCASSPLRTGDNSPLHFGNGTRLTVT.

V is TRBV11-3 and J is TRBJ2-3; no reliable D call. The CDR3 totals 13 residues. The V end lost 1 base, the J end lost 2 bases, and 4 bases lay between the germline ends. Germline CDR1 SGHNT, CDR2 YENEEA. CDR3 in amino acids: CASSLGITDTQYF. DNA for the CDR3: TGTGCCAGCAGCTTAGGCATCACAGATACGCAGTATTTT.

The genes are TRBV10-1 and TRBJ2-3; 9 nucleotides match TRBD2. The CDR3 consists of 13 residues. Trimming at V came to 8 bases and at J to 4 bases, leaving 4 bases not matched to a gene. The germline CDR1 and CDR2 sequences are WNHNN and SYGVQD (reference sequence). The CDR3: CASASGGPDTQYF. In nucleotides, the CDR3 is TGCGCCAGCGCGAGCGGGGGGCCAGATACGCAGTATTTT.

The chain combines TRBV6-5 with TRBJ2-5, with 9 bases lining up with TRBD2. The length of the CDR3 is 16 residues. V lost 2 bases and J lost 3; bases outside the gene matches: 7. Germline V gene sequence: CDR1 MNHEY, CDR2 SVGAGI. CDR3 region: CASSYPLAGVEETQYF. The CDR3 DNA reads as TGTGCCAGCAGTTACCCCTTAGCGGGGGTGGAAGAGACCCAGTACTTC.

V gene TRBV5-1 combines with J gene TRBJ2-7; TRBD1 or TRBD2 may be the D gene (5 bases each). The CDR3 is 14 amino acids. The V gene lost 4 bases and the J gene lost 6 bases, with 17 bases spanning the gap. Germline V gene sequence: CDR1 SGHRS, CDR2 YFSETQ. The CDR3 bases are TGCGCCAGCAGCCTGGTAGAGGGGAGCCGCGAGCAGTACTTC. Translating it yields CASSLVEGSREQYF. Full variable domain (missing parts from reference TRBV5-1 and TRBJ2-7): KAGVTQTPRYLIKTRGQQVTLSCSPISGHRSVSWYQQTPGQGLQFLFEYFSETQRNKGNFPGRFSGRQFSNSRSEMNVSTLELGDSALYLCASSLVEGSREQYFGPGTRLTVT.

This chain uses TRBV7-2 with TRBJ2-1; 11 nucleotides line up with TRBD2. Germline-derived CDR1 and CDR2 are SGHTA and FQGNSA. There are 18 residues in the CDR3. With 3 bases clipped from V and 1 base from J, the junction kept 8 bases outside the gene matches. The CDR3 spells CASSLVGSGRGSYNEQFF. The DNA of the CDR3 is TGTGCCAGCAGCTTGGTCGGTAGCGGGAGGGGATCCTACAATGAGCAGTTCTTC.

This chain connects TRBV3-1 (or the pseudogene TRBV3-2) to TRBJ2-5; no definite D call. V lost 3 bases to trimming and J lost 4 bases, with 12 bases between them. Germline loops: CDR1 LGHDT, CDR2 YNNKEL (reference sequence). This CDR3 spans 14 amino acids. The CDR3 loop reads CASSHEPPGETQYF. CDR3 in DNA: TGTGCCAGCAGCCACGAACCCCCCGGAGAGACCCAGTACTTC.

This rearrangement joins TRBV28 to TRBJ1-1; D gene unclear. There are 13 residues in the CDR3. Per the germline V gene, CDR1 is MDHEN and CDR2 is SYDVKM. Deletions cut 6 bases from V and 8 bases from J, with 16 bases between. The CDR3 here is CASSPREKTEAFF. The CDR3 DNA sequence: TGTGCCAGCAGCCCCCGGGAAAAGACCGAAGCTTTCTTT. Full variable domain (rest looked up from reference TRBV28 and TRBJ1-1): DVKVTQSSRYLVKRTGEKVFLECVQDMDHENMFWYRQDPGLGLRLIYFSYDVKMKEKGDIPEGYSVSREKKERFSLILESASTNQTSMYLCASSPREKTEAFFGQGTRLTVV.

The rearrangement links TRBV5-1 to TRBJ1-5; TRBD1 is a possible D gene (6 bases). The length of the CDR3 is 16 residues. The V and J ends lost 3 bases and 6 bases respectively, with 19 bases between them. Germline V gene lookup returns CDR1 SGHRS and CDR2 YFSETQ. The CDR3, as DNA: TGCGCCAGCAGCTCTAAACTACAGGGTCCGGTTCAGCCCCAGCATTTT. The encoded protein is CASSSKLQGPVQPQHF.

The rearrangement uses TRBV6-5 and TRBJ2-5; 9 positions agree with TRBD1. Germline loops: CDR1 MNHEY, CDR2 SVGAGI. The CDR3 has 14 amino acids. The J segment lost 1 base and the V segment lost 11 bases, leaving 8 bases of the junction unmatched. The CDR3 loop is CAGSGTGSQETQYF. Written as DNA, the CDR3 is TGTGCCGGATCCGGGACAGGGTCCCAAGAGACCCAGTACTTC.

V usage is TRBV2 and J usage is TRBJ2-7; 9 nucleotides agree with TRBD1. CDR3 length: 14 amino acids. Trimming cost V 7 bases and J 1 base; bases outside gene matches: 5. The germline V gene encodes CDR1 SNHLY and CDR2 FYNNEI. This CDR3 is CASKRQGGSYEQYF. CDR3 coding DNA: TGTGCCAGCAAAAGACAGGGGGGGTCCTACGAGCAGTACTTC.

This chain uses TRBV6-5 with TRBJ1-2; the match to TRBD1 covers 7 bases. The CDR3 loop spans 13 amino acids. V gave up 6 bases and J gave up 5 bases; unmatched junction bases: 6. Germline V lookup: CDR1 MNHEY, CDR2 SVGAGI. The CDR3 bases are TGTGCCAGCAGCCACCAGGGGGAATATGGCTACACCTTC. Protein sequence: CASSHQGEYGYTF.

CDR3 nucleotides: TGCGCCAGCAGCTTGTCGGCCTCCTACGATGTGCAGTACTTC. It encodes CASSLSASYDVQYF. The chain couples TRBV5-1 to TRBJ2-7, with D unclear. Trimming cost V 1 base and J 9 bases, with 17 bases left between them. In germline, CDR1 is SGHRS, CDR2 YFSETQ. The CDR3 length is 14 residues.

The rearrangement uses TRBV19 and TRBJ1-5; TRBD1 might be the D (5 bases). CDR1 is LNHDA, CDR2 SQIVND, per germline (reference sequence). The CDR3 is 15 amino acids. The germline V and J ends were trimmed by 2 bases and 0 bases, with 8 bases remaining between them. CDR3 in DNA: TGTGCCAGTAGTATATTAGGGGATAGCAATCAGCCCCAGCATTTT. It is translated as CASSILGDSNQPQHF. Variable domain in full (rest from reference TRBV19 and TRBJ1-5): DGGITQSPKYLFRKEGQNVTLSCEQNLNHDAMYWYRQDPGQGLRLIYYSQIVNDFQKGDIAEGYSVSREKKESFPLTVTSAQKNPTAFYLCASSILGDSNQPQHFGDGTRLSIL.

The gene calls are TRBV19 and TRBJ1-6, with 8 nucleotides matching TRBD1. The length of the CDR3 is 13 residues. The germline V gene has CDR1 LNHDA and CDR2 SQIVND (reference sequence). V gave up 10 bases and J gave up 7 bases; unmatched junction bases: 6. CDR3 in amino acids: CATSDRENSPLHF. The CDR3 coding sequence is TGTGCCACCTCGGACAGGGAGAATTCACCCCTCCACTTT.